A single sample gave rise to the 26 T cell receptor beta chains below, sequenced in a study of graft-versus-host responses after intestinal transplantation. Their cognate antigens are unknown. Measured with immunoSEQ multiplex PCR; TCRdb has only the in-frame clones, and not every one. The repertoire holds some 64,000 clones, 90% to 95% seen once, with less than 2% in the top ten. Specimen: unstimulated CD8+ T cells sorted from spleen or lymph node cells, collected before transplant. The source of these receptors is a human donor who was the organ donor for an intestinal transplant.

This clone was counted once. The chain couples TRBV7-3 to TRBJ2-5; TRBD1 aligns across 9 bases. The J call may be mistaken, given a closer DNA end match to TRBJ2-7. CDR3 length: 12 residues. Germline CDR1 and CDR2: SGHTA and FQGTGA. CDR3 coding DNA: TGTGCCAGCAGTGTGACAGGGGGCGAGCAGTACTTC. Its translation is CASSVTGGEQYF.

V usage is TRBV4-3 and J usage is TRBJ2-1, with D unresolved. Per germline, CDR1 LGHNA and CDR2 YSLEER. Trimming removed 0 bases from V and 4 bases from J, with 10 bases in between. CDR3 length: 15 residues. The CDR3 nucleotides read TGCGCCAGCAGCCAAGAACCGGCCGGGTACAATGAGCAGTTCTTC. Its translation is CASSQEPAGYNEQFF.

The V and J genes are TRBV15 and TRBJ2-1, with D unclear. The CDR3 sequence is 19 residues long. CDR1 and CDR2 (germline): LNHNV, YYDKDF (reference sequence). The V gene lost 0 bases and the J gene lost 5 bases, with 23 bases spanning the gap. CDR3 protein: CATSRDGPPANSINNEQFF. The CDR3 DNA reads TGTGCCACCAGCAGAGATGGCCCACCAGCGAACTCAATTAACAATGAGCAGTTCTTC.

This clone was observed a few times. Written as DNA, the CDR3 is TGTGCCAGCAGTTTCACTAGCGGCGGGAGTGAGCAGTTCTTC. This sequence encodes CASSFTSGGSEQFF. This rearrangement joins TRBV28 to TRBJ2-1; 8 nucleotides agree with TRBD2. With 3 bases clipped from V and 9 bases from J, the junction kept 7 bases outside the gene matches. This CDR3 has 14 residues. Germline V gene sequence: CDR1 MDHEN, CDR2 SYDVKM.

A remark on this clone: Other DNA sequences in this specimen translate into the identical CDR3. The chain is built from TRBV19 and TRBJ1-1; D is ambiguous. The V gene's germline CDR1 is LNHDA and CDR2 SQIVND (reference sequence). Deletions cut 4 bases from V and 1 base from J, with 4 bases between. There are 12 residues in the CDR3. CDR3: CASSTGNTEAFF. The CDR3 DNA is TGTGCCAGTAGTACAGGGAACACTGAAGCTTTCTTT.

This clone was recorded once. The V call is TRBV5-6, the J call TRBJ2-7, with TRBD2 identical over 10 bases. V was clipped by 4 bases and J by 4 bases; unmatched bases: 8. CDR3 length: 15 amino acids. Germline CDR1 reads SGHDT; CDR2 reads YYEEEE. CDR3 sequence (DNA): TGTGCCAGCAGCCTGACTATGACTAGCGGGTACGAGCAGTACTTC. It codes for CASSLTMTSGYEQYF.

This rearrangement joins TRBV9 to TRBJ2-3, with a tentative D call TRBD2 (6 bases). The CDR3 sequence is 14 residues long. Per the germline V gene, CDR1 is SGDLS and CDR2 is YYNGEE. The V end was cut by 1 base, the J end by 4 bases, with 10 bases between. The CDR3: CASSVTTGADTQYF. CDR3 coding DNA: TGTGCCAGCAGCGTAACGACGGGAGCAGATACGCAGTATTTT. Full variable domain (rest looked up from reference TRBV9 and TRBJ2-3): DSGVTQTPKHLITATGQRVTLRCSPRSGDLSVYWYQQSLDQGLQFLIQYYNGEERAKGNILERFSAQQFPDLHSELNLSSLELGDSALYFCASSVTTGADTQYFGPGTRLTVL.

This clone was counted between two and nine times. The chain carries TRBV13 and TRBJ1-2; 7 bases fit TRBD1. Trimming at V came to 4 bases and at J to 6 bases, leaving 2 bases not matched to a gene. Germline V gene data show CDR1 as PRHDT and CDR2 as FYEKMQ (reference sequence). The CDR3 runs to 12 residues. The DNA for the CDR3 is TGTGCCAGCAGCTCGGGACAGAATGGCTACACCTTC. Residues: CASSSGQNGYTF.

The chain is built from TRBV6-5 and TRBJ2-1; D gene ambiguous. Germline CDR1 is MNHEY and CDR2 is SVGAGI. This CDR3 is built from 12 residues. With 4 bases removed from V and 8 bases from J, the gap between germline ends came to 9 bases. DNA for the CDR3: TGTGCCAGCAGTTCCCTTAGCTATGAGCAGTTCTTC. Encoded protein: CASSSLSYEQFF.

The chain uses TRBV9 and TRBJ1-1, with a possible D match to TRBD1 (6 bases). The V end was cut by 2 bases, the J end by 5 bases, with 10 bases between. Germline values: CDR1 SGDLS, CDR2 YYNGEE. The CDR3 contains 13 residues. For the CDR3, the DNA is TGTGCCAGCAGCGTGGACAGTGCGACTGAAGCTTTCTTT. It encodes CASSVDSATEAFF.

The chain uses TRBV7-9 and TRBJ2-7; D is perhaps TRBD1 (5 bases). Germline values: CDR1 SEHNR, CDR2 FQNEAQ (reference sequence). This CDR3 contains 12 residues. V was cut by 4 bases and J by 5 bases, with 9 bases left in between. Written as DNA, the CDR3 is TGTGCCAGCAGCTGGGCGGACAACGAGCAGTACTTC. Residues: CASSWADNEQYF.

The genes are TRBV5-6 and TRBJ1-1; D unclear. In germline, CDR1 is SGHDT, CDR2 YYEEEE. The CDR3 is 17 residues long. V lost 4 bases and J 3 bases, leaving 22 bases between the germline ends. The CDR3 nucleotides are TGTGCCAGCAGCCTGGGTCTCAGTTTGTGGGCATACACTGAAGCTTTCTTT. Protein: CASSLGLSLWAYTEAFF.

V and J are TRBV28 and TRBJ2-7; maybe TRBD1 (5 bases). CDR1 MDHEN and CDR2 SYDVKM come from the germline V gene. The V end was cut by 8 bases, the J end by 0 bases, with 11 bases between. CDR3 length: 13 residues. The CDR3 DNA sequence: TGTGCCAGCCGACAGCCTAGCTCCTACGAGCAGTACTTC. Its protein is CASRQPSSYEQYF. Variable domain in full (rest from reference TRBV28 and TRBJ2-7): DVKVTQSSRYLVKRTGEKVFLECVQDMDHENMFWYRQDPGLGLRLIYFSYDVKMKEKGDIPEGYSVSREKKERFSLILESASTNQTSMYLCASRQPSSYEQYFGPGTRLTVT.

This rearrangement joins TRBV10-3 to TRBJ2-3; D call uncertain. CDR1 is ENHRY, CDR2 SYGVKD, per germline. Trimming cost V 0 bases and J 3 bases, with 10 bases left between them. The CDR3 has 15 residues. The DNA of the CDR3 is TGTGCCATCAGTGAGTCTATAGCCCGGACAGATACGCAGTATTTT. It yields the protein CAISESIARTDTQYF.

The V call is TRBV19, the J call TRBJ2-2, with D perhaps matching TRBD1 (6 bases). Germline loops: CDR1 LNHDA, CDR2 SQIVND (reference sequence). This CDR3 contains 16 residues. Trimming shortened V by 2 bases and J by 1 base, and 11 bases separated the two germline ends. The CDR3 DNA follows: TGTGCCAGTAGTATACAGGGGCAGGGGAACACCGGGGAGCTGTTTTTT. It encodes CASSIQGQGNTGELFF.

This chain links TRBV29-1 with TRBJ1-2; 9 bases are shared with TRBD1. CDR3 length equals 17 residues. Germline V gene lookup returns CDR1 SQVTM and CDR2 ANQGSEA. The V gene end was trimmed by 1 base and the J gene end by 0 bases; junction bases not matched to a gene: 9. CDR3 nucleotides: TGCAGCGTTGAAGCTCTTGAGGGACAGGGATCTAACTATGGCTACACCTTC. Its translation: CSVEALEGQGSNYGYTF.

The chain employs TRBV9 and TRBJ2-2; 8 bases line up with TRBD2. The V gene end was trimmed by 5 bases and the J gene end by 7 bases; junction bases not matched to a gene: 7. The CDR3 is made up of 14 amino acids. Germline V gene data show CDR1 as SGDLS and CDR2 as YYNGEE. CDR3 in amino acids: CASSESGSGGELFF. CDR3 bases: TGTGCCAGCAGTGAAAGCGGGAGTGGCGGGGAGCTGTTTTTT.

The chain joins TRBV19 to TRBJ2-7, with TRBD2 matching over 10 bases. With 6 bases clipped from V and 0 bases from J, the junction kept 5 bases outside the gene matches. The germline V gene encodes CDR1 LNHDA and CDR2 SQIVND (reference sequence). CDR3 size: 15 residues. The CDR3 is CASSPLAGISYEQYF. CDR3 sequence (DNA): TGTGCCAGTAGCCCACTAGCGGGGATCTCCTACGAGCAGTACTTC.

J is TRBJ2-7 and V is TRBV9; no definite D call. Per the germline V gene, CDR1 is SGDLS and CDR2 is YYNGEE. Trimming took off 0 bases at V and 2 bases at J, with 9 bases between the two ends. The CDR3 sequence is 14 residues long. The CDR3 region has the DNA TGTGCCAGCAGCGTAGGCGACTGGCCCTACGAGCAGTACTTC. Protein product: CASSVGDWPYEQYF.

In this sample, this clone turned up a few times. The J gene is TRBJ2-3, the V gene TRBV6-1, with TRBD2 identical over 12 bases. Germline CDR1 and CDR2: MNHNS and SASEGT. This CDR3 is 15 amino acids long. With V trimmed by 4 bases and J by 4 bases, 3 bases remained unmatched. This CDR3 is CASSGLAGGSDTQYF. The CDR3 nucleotides are TGTGCCAGCAGTGGGCTAGCGGGAGGGTCAGATACGCAGTATTTT.

This chain connects TRBV27 to TRBJ2-1; D is ambiguous. This CDR3 is 15 amino acids long. Deletions cut 3 bases from V and 0 bases from J, with 9 bases between. Germline V gene lookup returns CDR1 MNHEY and CDR2 SMNVEV (reference sequence). The CDR3, as DNA: TGTGCCAGCAGTTTGGTGGTTAGCTCCTACAATGAGCAGTTCTTC. It codes for CASSLVVSSYNEQFF.

The CDR3 reads CASSYGTSYEQYF. The CDR3 nucleotides are TGTGCCAGCAGCTACGGGACTTCCTACGAGCAGTACTTC. J is TRBJ2-7 and V is TRBV7-9, with TRBD2 as a possible D gene (6 bases). V was trimmed by 4 bases and J by 1 base, leaving 8 bases between them. This CDR3 has 13 residues. Germline lookup yields CDR1 SEHNR and CDR2 FQNEAQ (reference sequence).

This rearrangement joins TRBV11-2 to TRBJ1-4; 9 bases line up with TRBD1. The germline CDR1 and CDR2 sequences are SGHAT and FQNNGV. The V and J ends lost 5 bases and 8 bases, in that order; junction bases with no gene match: 15. The length of the CDR3 is 17 residues. The CDR3 coding sequence is TGTGCCAGCAGCCCCGGGACAGGGAGATTGGTGGGAGAAAAACTGTTTTTT. Translating gives CASSPGTGRLVGEKLFF.

This sequence joins TRBV4-1 and TRBJ1-3; 7 nucleotides agree with TRBD1. This CDR3 contains 18 residues. With 2 bases clipped from V and 0 bases from J, the junction kept 10 bases outside the gene matches. Germline assignment: CDR1 MGHRA and CDR2 YSYEKL. In nucleotides, the CDR3 is TGCGCCAGCAGCCAATATAGACAGGGACGGGACTCTGGAAACACCATATATTTT. It specifies CASSQYRQGRDSGNTIYF.

V and J are TRBV10-3 and TRBJ2-1; D unclear. The ends were cut back, 6 bases at V and 5 bases at J, with 17 bases in the middle. Germline V lookup: CDR1 ENHRY, CDR2 SYGVKD. The CDR3 has 15 amino acids. As DNA, the CDR3 is TGTGCCATCAGCCAAACCCCCCTAGTAAACAATGAGCAGTTCTTC. Translation: CAISQTPLVNNEQFF.

J is TRBJ1-1 and V is TRBV29-1; 11 bases are shared with TRBD1. This CDR3 contains 16 residues. The germline V gene has CDR1 SQVTM and CDR2 ANQGSEA. The V segment lost 5 bases and the J segment 1 base; nucleotides outside the gene matches: 9. The CDR3, as DNA: TGCAGCGTTCTTCAATCCGGGACAGGGGGGAACACTGAAGCTTTCTTT. It codes for CSVLQSGTGGNTEAFF.